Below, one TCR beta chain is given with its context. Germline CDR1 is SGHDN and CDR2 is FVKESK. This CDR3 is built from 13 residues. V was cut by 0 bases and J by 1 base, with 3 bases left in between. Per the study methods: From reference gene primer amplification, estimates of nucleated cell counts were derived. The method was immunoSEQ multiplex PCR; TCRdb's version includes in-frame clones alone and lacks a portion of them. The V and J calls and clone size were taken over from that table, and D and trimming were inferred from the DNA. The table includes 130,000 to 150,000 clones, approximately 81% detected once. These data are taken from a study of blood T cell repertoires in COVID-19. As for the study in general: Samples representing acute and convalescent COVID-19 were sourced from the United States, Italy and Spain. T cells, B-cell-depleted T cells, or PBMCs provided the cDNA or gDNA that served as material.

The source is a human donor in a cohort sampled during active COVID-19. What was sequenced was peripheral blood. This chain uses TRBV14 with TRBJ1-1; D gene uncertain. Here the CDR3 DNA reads TGTGCCAGCAGCCAAGACTGGAACACTGAAGCTTTCTTT. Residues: CASSQDWNTEAFF.